This paragraph reports one TCR beta chain. This sample was included in a study of blood T cell repertoires in COVID-19. Clones were read by immunoSEQ multiplex PCR, and TCRdb kept only the in-frame ones, dropping some. The repertoire has under 300,000 clones, around 80% of them found once; the top ten carry over 12%. The specimen sequenced was PBMCs or T cells enriched from blood (not recorded which). This clonotype was obtained from a man aged 40-49 years who had recovered from COVID-19.

The DNA for the CDR3 is TGTGCCATCACGGACAGTTTTATGGTTGAAGGCTACACCTTC. Protein product: CAITDSFMVEGYTF. The chain uses TRBV10-3 and TRBJ1-2, with a possible D match to TRBD1 (6 bases). The V end was cut by 7 bases, the J end by 8 bases, with 20 bases between. The CDR3 runs 14 residues. From germline, CDR1 is ENHRY and CDR2 SYGVKD.